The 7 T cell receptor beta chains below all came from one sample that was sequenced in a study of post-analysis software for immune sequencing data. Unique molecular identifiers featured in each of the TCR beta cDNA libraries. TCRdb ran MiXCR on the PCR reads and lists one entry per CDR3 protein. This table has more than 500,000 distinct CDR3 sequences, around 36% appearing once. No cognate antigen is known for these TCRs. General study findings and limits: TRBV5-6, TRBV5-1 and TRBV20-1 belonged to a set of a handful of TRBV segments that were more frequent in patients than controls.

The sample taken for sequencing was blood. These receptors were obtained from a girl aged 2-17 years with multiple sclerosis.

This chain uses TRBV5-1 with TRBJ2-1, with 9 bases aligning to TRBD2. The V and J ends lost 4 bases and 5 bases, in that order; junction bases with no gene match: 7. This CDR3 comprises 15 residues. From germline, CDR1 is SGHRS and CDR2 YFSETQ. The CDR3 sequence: CASSMTSGINNEQFF. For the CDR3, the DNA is TGCGCCAGCAGCATGACTAGCGGCATCAACAATGAGCAGTTCTTC. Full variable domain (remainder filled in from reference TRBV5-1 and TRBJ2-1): KAGVTQTPRYLIKTRGQQVTLSCSPISGHRSVSWYQQTPGQGLQFLFEYFSETQRNKGNFPGRFSGRQFSNSRSEMNVSTLELGDSALYLCASSMTSGINNEQFFGPGTRLTVL.

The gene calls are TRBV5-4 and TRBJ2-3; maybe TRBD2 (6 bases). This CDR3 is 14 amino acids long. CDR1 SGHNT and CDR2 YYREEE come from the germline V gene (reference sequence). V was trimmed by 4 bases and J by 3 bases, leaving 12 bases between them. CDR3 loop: CASSPLTSTDTQYF. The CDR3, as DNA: TGTGCCAGCAGCCCCCTGACTAGTACAGATACGCAGTATTTT.

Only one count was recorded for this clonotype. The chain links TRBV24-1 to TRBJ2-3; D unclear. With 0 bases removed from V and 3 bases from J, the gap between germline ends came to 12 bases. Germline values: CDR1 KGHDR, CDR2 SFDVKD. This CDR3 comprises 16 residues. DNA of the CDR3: TGTGCCACCAGTGATTTGGGGGTCCCTGGAACAGATACGCAGTATTTT. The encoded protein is CATSDLGVPGTDTQYF.

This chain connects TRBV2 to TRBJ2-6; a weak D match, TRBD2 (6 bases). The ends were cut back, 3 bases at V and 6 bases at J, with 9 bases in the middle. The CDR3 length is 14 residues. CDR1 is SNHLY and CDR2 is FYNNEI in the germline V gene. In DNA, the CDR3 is TGTGCCAGCAGTGACGGGGGACTGGCCAACGTCCTGACTTTC. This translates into CASSDGGLANVLTF.

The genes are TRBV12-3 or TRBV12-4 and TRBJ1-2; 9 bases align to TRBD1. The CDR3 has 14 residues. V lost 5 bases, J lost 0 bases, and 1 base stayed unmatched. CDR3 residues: CASSTGGSNYGYTF. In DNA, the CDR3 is TGTGCCAGCAGTACAGGGGGCTCTAACTATGGCTACACCTTC.

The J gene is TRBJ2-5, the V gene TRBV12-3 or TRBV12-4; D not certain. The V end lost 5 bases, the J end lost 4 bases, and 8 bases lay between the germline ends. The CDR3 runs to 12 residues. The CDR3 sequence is CASSASVETQYF. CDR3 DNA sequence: TGTGCCAGCAGTGCGAGCGTAGAGACCCAGTACTTC.

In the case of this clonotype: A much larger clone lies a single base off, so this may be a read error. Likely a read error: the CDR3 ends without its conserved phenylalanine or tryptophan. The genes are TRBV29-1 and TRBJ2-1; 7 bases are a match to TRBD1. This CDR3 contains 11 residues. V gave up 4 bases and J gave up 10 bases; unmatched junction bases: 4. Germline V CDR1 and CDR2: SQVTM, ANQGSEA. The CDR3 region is CSVVYRGEQFL. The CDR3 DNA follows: TGCAGCGTTGTATACAGGGGAGAGCAGTTCCTC.